These 17 T cell receptor beta chains originate from one sample sequenced in a study of T-cell memory formation after mild COVID-19. From the 5' RACE reads, TCRdb called clonotypes with MiXCR, one entry per CDR3 protein. Of 400,000 or so distinct CDR3 sequences listed, around 20% are singletons. Sequenced material: PBMCs or a T cell subset sorted from them (not recorded which). Source of these receptors: an adult woman who had mild COVID-19 (a few samples of this study predate the infection). Cell type and time point are not known.

In its sample, this clonotype was seen once. V usage is TRBV24-1 and J usage is TRBJ1-1; D ambiguous. Germline assignment: CDR1 KGHDR and CDR2 SFDVKD. This CDR3 comprises 15 residues. Deletions cut 4 bases from V and 1 base from J, with 12 bases between. The CDR3 sequence is CATSDSDGPNTEAFF. CDR3 nucleotide sequence: TGTGCCACCAGTGACTCGGACGGTCCGAACACTGAAGCTTTCTTT.

V gene TRBV12-3 or TRBV12-4 combines with J gene TRBJ2-7, with no clear D. CDR3 size: 12 residues. Trimming cost V 6 bases and J 7 bases, with 13 bases left between them. The CDR3 here is CASSSILSEQYF. In DNA, the CDR3 is TGTGCCAGCAGCTCCATCCTGTCGGAGCAGTACTTC.

The rearrangement uses TRBV7-3 and TRBJ2-1, with a weak D call TRBD1 (6 bases). This CDR3 comprises 15 residues. With 5 bases removed from V and 4 bases from J, the gap between germline ends came to 15 bases. CDR1 SGHTA and CDR2 FQGTGA come from the germline V gene. The CDR3: CASSPGATQYNEQFF. DNA for the CDR3: TGTGCCAGCAGCCCAGGGGCTACCCAATACAATGAGCAGTTCTTC. Looking up the rest from reference TRBV7-3 and TRBJ2-1 gives the full variable domain: GAGVSQTPSNKVTEKGKYVELRCDPISGHTALYWYRQSLGQGPEFLIYFQGTGAADDSGLPNDRFFAVRPEGSVSTLKIQRTERGDSAVYLCASSPGATQYNEQFFGPGTRLTVL.

Only a few counts were recorded for this clonotype. Because the CDR3's place on the DNA is in doubt, the DNA is left out and the CDR3 is given as listed by TCRdb. The J gene is TRBJ2-2, the V gene TRBV5-1; TRBD1 is the table's D call, not checked against the DNA. Counting both end residues, the CDR3 totals 14 amino acids. CDR1 and CDR2 (germline): SGHRS, YFSETQ. The CDR3 spells CASSFGRRAGELFF.

The rearrangement joins TRBV29-1 to TRBJ2-7, with D perhaps matching TRBD2 (6 bases). Germline assignment: CDR1 SQVTM and CDR2 ANQGSEA. Trimming left V 3 bases short and J 0 bases short, with 15 bases between. The CDR3 consists of 15 residues. The CDR3 protein is CSVEAPGVSSYEQYF. The CDR3 region has the DNA TGCAGCGTTGAGGCCCCGGGGGTGAGCTCCTACGAGCAGTACTTC.

In this sample, this clonotype turned up a few times. The rearrangement uses TRBV20-1 and TRBJ2-1, with 7 bases that match TRBD2. The CDR3 has 17 amino acids. Germline V CDR1 and CDR2: DFQATT, SNEGSKA (reference sequence). After removal of 6 bases from V and 7 bases from J, the junction contained 21 bases not matched to a gene. The CDR3 region is CSAPRGSGQLFGNEQFF. The DNA for the CDR3 is TGCAGTGCCCCCCGGGGTAGCGGGCAACTCTTCGGGAATGAGCAGTTCTTC.

This sequence joins TRBV4-1 and TRBJ1-5; 7 bases align to TRBD1. V shed 1 base and J 2 bases; nucleotides not matched to a gene: 5. Germline CDR1 reads MGHRA; CDR2 reads YSYEKL. The CDR3 extends over 16 amino acids. The CDR3 DNA follows: TGCGCCAGCAGCCAAGTGGCAGGGGGGGGCAATCAGCCCCAGCATTTT. Amino acid sequence: CASSQVAGGGNQPQHF.

This clonotype occurred a few times. V is TRBV5-6 and J is TRBJ2-7; D possibly corresponds to TRBD1 (5 bases). The CDR3 is 15 residues long. CDR1 is SGHDT and CDR2 is YYEEEE in the germline V gene. The V end lost 2 bases, the J end lost 0 bases, and 12 bases lay between the germline ends. In DNA form, the CDR3 reads TGTGCCAGCAGCTTCTTCAAGGGGTTCTCCTACGAGCAGTACTTC. Translated: CASSFFKGFSYEQYF.

This chain joins TRBV20-1 and TRBJ1-2, with D perhaps TRBD1 (5 bases). The CDR3 runs to 14 residues. Trimming took off 3 bases at V and 4 bases at J, with 15 bases between the two ends. The germline CDR1 and CDR2 sequences are DFQATT and SNEGSKA (reference sequence). Here the CDR3 reads CSARTVEGGYGYTF. DNA of the CDR3: TGCAGTGCTAGGACAGTTGAAGGTGGCTATGGCTACACCTTC.

In its sample, this clonotype was seen a few times. The J gene is TRBJ1-3, the V gene TRBV6-1, with 7 bases identical to TRBD1. The CDR3 totals 13 residues. The germline V gene encodes CDR1 MNHNS and CDR2 SASEGT. V shed 10 bases, J shed 7 bases, and the junction held 10 bases outside the gene matches. DNA for the CDR3: TGTGCCATTGCGAAGGGGGCGCGGAACACCATATATTTT. This codes for CAIAKGARNTIYF.

This clonotype appeared once. The chain links TRBV2 to TRBJ1-6; 10 positions agree with TRBD1. Germline CDR1 is SNHLY and CDR2 is FYNNEI. V shed 7 bases, J shed 9 bases, and the junction held 9 bases outside the gene matches. The CDR3 has 15 amino acids. The CDR3 DNA reads TGTGCCAGCACGCGACAGGGGGCTATTGGTTCACCCCTCCACTTT. Translation gives CASTRQGAIGSPLHF.

The sample holds a few counts of this clonotype. The chain carries TRBV5-6 and TRBJ2-3; possible D gene TRBD1, 5 bases. Germline values: CDR1 SGHDT, CDR2 YYEEEE. Trimming left V 1 base short and J 0 bases short, with 12 bases between. The length of the CDR3 is 16 residues. CDR3 coding DNA: TGTGCCAGCAGCTTGAATCAGGGAACTAGCACAGATACGCAGTATTTT. It codes for CASSLNQGTSTDTQYF.

The CDR3 nucleotides are TGTGCCACCAATAGCCAGGGAGTTTCCTCTGGGGCCAACGTCCTGACTTTC. It codes for CATNSQGVSSGANVLTF. This rearrangement joins TRBV6-2 or TRBV6-3 to TRBJ2-6; D tentatively reads TRBD1 or TRBD2 (5 bases each). Germline assignment: CDR1 MNHEY and CDR2 SVGEGT. The CDR3 covers 17 residues. The V end lost 10 bases, the J end lost 0 bases, and 19 bases lay between the germline ends.

This clonotype showed up just a few times. The rearrangement joins TRBV24-1 to TRBJ2-3, with 8 bases matching TRBD1. The CDR3 extends over 17 amino acids. In germline, CDR1 is KGHDR, CDR2 SFDVKD. Trimming took 3 bases from V and 4 from J; bases not matched to a gene: 11. CDR3 sequence: CATSDRPRTGYPDTQYF. The CDR3, as DNA: TGTGCCACCAGTGATCGACCCCGGACAGGGTATCCAGATACGCAGTATTTT.

This clonotype occurred a few times. The rearrangement uses TRBV6-2 or TRBV6-3 and TRBJ1-5; 7 bases map to TRBD1. Trimming at V came to 7 bases and at J to 0 bases, leaving 6 bases not matched to a gene. The CDR3 covers 15 residues. CDR1 and CDR2 from the germline V gene are MNHEY and SVGEGT. CDR3 nucleotide sequence: TGTGCCAGCACCCAGGGGGGGTATAGCAATCAGCCCCAGCATTTT. Translated: CASTQGGYSNQPQHF.

The V gene is TRBV29-1, the J gene TRBJ2-1; 13 nucleotides match TRBD2. Trimming at V came to 4 bases and at J to 5 bases, leaving 2 bases not matched to a gene. The CDR3 runs 14 residues. Germline V gives CDR1 SQVTM, CDR2 ANQGSEA. The CDR3 is CSVGGLAGNNEQFF. In DNA, the CDR3 is TGCAGCGTTGGGGGACTAGCGGGGAACAATGAGCAGTTCTTC.

The rearrangement links TRBV4-2 to TRBJ2-1; the match to TRBD2 covers 15 bases. V shed 0 bases, J shed 12 bases, and the junction held 15 bases outside the gene matches. This CDR3 region has 19 residues. Per germline, CDR1 LGHNA and CDR2 YNFKEQ. As DNA, the CDR3 is TGTGCCAGCAGCCAAGAAGCCCCGGGACTAGCGGGAGGCCCTCCTGGGCAGTTCTTC. Protein product: CASSQEAPGLAGGPPGQFF.